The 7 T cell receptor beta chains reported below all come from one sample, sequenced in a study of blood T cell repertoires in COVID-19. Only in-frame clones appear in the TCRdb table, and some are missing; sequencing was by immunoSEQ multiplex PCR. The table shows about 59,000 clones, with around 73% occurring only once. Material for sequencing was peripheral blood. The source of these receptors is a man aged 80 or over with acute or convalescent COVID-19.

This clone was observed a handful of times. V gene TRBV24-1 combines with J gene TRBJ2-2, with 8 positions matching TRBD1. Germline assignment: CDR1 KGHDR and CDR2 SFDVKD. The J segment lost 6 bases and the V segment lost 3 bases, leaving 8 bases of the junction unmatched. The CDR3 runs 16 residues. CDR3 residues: CATSDNDRGEAGELFF. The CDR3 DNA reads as TGTGCCACCAGTGATAACGACAGGGGTGAAGCCGGGGAGCTGTTTTTT.

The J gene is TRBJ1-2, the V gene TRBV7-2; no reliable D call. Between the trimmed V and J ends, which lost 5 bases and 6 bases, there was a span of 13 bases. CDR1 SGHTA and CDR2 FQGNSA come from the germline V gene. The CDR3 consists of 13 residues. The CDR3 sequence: CASSLDGEDGYTF. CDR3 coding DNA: TGTGCCAGCAGCCTCGACGGAGAGGATGGCTACACCTTC.

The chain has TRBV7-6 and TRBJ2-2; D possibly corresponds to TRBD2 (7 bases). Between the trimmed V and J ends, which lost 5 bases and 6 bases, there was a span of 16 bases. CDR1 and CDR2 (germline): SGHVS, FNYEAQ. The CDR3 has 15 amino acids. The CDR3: CASSRSGGRAGELFF. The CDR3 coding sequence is TGTGCCAGCAGCCGCTCGGGGGGCCGGGCCGGGGAGCTGTTTTTT.

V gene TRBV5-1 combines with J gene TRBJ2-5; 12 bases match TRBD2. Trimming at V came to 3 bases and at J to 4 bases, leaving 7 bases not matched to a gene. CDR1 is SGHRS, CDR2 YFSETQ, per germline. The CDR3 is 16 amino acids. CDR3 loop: CASSSGTSGLGETQYF. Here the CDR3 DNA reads TGCGCCAGCAGCTCGGGGACTAGCGGGCTCGGAGAGACCCAGTACTTC.

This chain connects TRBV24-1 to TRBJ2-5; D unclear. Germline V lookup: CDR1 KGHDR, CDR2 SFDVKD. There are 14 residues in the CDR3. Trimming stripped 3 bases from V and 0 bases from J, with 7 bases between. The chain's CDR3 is CATSDVSDQETQYF. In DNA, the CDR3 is TGTGCCACCAGTGATGTTTCAGACCAAGAGACCCAGTACTTC.

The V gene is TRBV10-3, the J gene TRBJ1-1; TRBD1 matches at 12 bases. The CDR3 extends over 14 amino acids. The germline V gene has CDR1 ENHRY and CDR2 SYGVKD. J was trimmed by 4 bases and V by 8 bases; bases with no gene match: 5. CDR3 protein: CAIAGTGGGTEAFF. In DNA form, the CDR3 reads TGTGCCATCGCGGGGACAGGGGGCGGCACTGAAGCTTTCTTT.

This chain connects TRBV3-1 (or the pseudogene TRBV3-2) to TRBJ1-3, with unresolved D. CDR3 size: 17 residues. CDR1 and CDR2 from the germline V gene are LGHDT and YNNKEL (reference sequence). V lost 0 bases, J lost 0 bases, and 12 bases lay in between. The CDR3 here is CASSQDSAGRSGNTIYF. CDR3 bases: TGTGCCAGCAGCCAAGATAGCGCTGGGCGCTCTGGAAACACCATATATTTT.